Below are 5 T cell receptor beta chains sequenced from a single sample in a study of T cell changes during pregnancy in multiple sclerosis. TCRdb's copy holds only in-frame clones and misses some; the assay was immunoSEQ multiplex PCR. The repertoire consists of about 110,000 clones, with approximately 90% occurring once and the leading ten covering around 0.8%. Sample: peripheral blood, taken in the third trimester of pregnancy. The receptors stem from a female donor in good health, enrolled as a control in a pregnancy study.

With regard to this clone: This sample includes further DNA sequences coding for the same CDR3. The chain joins TRBV7-9 to TRBJ1-1, with D hard to call. The CDR3 spans 14 residues. Per the germline V gene, CDR1 is SEHNR and CDR2 is FQNEAQ (reference sequence). V lost 2 bases, J lost 1 base, and 8 bases lay in between. CDR3 residues: CASSLSPGNTEAFF. As DNA, the CDR3 is TGTGCCAGCAGCTTATCTCCAGGGAACACTGAAGCTTTCTTT.

The chain recombines TRBV9 with TRBJ2-1; a weak D match, TRBD1 (5 bases). V was pared by 4 bases and J by 3 bases, with 17 bases between. This CDR3 has 16 residues. Germline CDR1 is SGDLS and CDR2 is YYNGEE. The CDR3 reads CASSPDTTVFYNEQFF. In DNA, the CDR3 is TGTGCCAGCAGCCCCGACACGACAGTTTTCTACAATGAGCAGTTCTTC.

CDR3 coding DNA: TGCGCCAGCAGTATACTAGGCCCCGGGGAGCTGTTTTTT. This translates into CASSILGPGELFF. The chain carries TRBV10-2 and TRBJ2-2; tentative D call: TRBD2 (5 bases). The length of the CDR3 is 13 residues. Trimming removed 5 bases from V and 6 bases from J, with 10 bases in between. From germline, CDR1 is WSHSY and CDR2 SAAADI.

The chain has TRBV10-3 and TRBJ1-1; D ambiguous. Germline CDR1 is ENHRY and CDR2 is SYGVKD. The CDR3 extends over 13 amino acids. Trimming took 4 bases from V and 3 from J, leaving 9 bases between them. The CDR3 region has the DNA TGTGCCATCAGTGCACCGGAGCACACTGAAGCTTTCTTT. Translated: CAISAPEHTEAFF.

The rearrangement joins TRBV7-8 to TRBJ2-1, with D perhaps TRBD2 (6 bases). This CDR3 has 17 residues. Between the trimmed V and J ends, which lost 2 bases and 7 bases, there was a span of 21 bases. The germline V gene encodes CDR1 SGHVS and CDR2 FQNEAQ. CDR3 protein: CASSLLEGGVPINEQFF. In DNA form, the CDR3 reads TGTGCCAGCAGCTTATTGGAGGGCGGGGTGCCGATAAATGAGCAGTTCTTC.